This T cell receptor beta chain was observed in a study of control samples from healthy donors and cancer patients. Profiling relied on immunoSEQ multiplex PCR, and the TCRdb table lists in-frame clones only, not all of them. The sample records about 160,000 clones, approximately 94% being singletons. CDR3 size: 16 residues. Trimming shortened V by 4 bases and J by 0 bases, and 12 bases separated the two germline ends. Looked up from germline, CDR1 is MNHEY and CDR2 is SVGEGT. The clonotype was recovered from a woman aged 40 to 55 in good health. The sample comprised blood. The J gene is TRBJ1-4, the V gene TRBV6-2 or TRBV6-3; D is ambiguous. The CDR3 nucleotides read TGTGCCAGCAGTTCTCTCTCTCTCGCAACTAATGAAAAACTGTTTTTT. This codes for CASSSLSLATNEKLFF.